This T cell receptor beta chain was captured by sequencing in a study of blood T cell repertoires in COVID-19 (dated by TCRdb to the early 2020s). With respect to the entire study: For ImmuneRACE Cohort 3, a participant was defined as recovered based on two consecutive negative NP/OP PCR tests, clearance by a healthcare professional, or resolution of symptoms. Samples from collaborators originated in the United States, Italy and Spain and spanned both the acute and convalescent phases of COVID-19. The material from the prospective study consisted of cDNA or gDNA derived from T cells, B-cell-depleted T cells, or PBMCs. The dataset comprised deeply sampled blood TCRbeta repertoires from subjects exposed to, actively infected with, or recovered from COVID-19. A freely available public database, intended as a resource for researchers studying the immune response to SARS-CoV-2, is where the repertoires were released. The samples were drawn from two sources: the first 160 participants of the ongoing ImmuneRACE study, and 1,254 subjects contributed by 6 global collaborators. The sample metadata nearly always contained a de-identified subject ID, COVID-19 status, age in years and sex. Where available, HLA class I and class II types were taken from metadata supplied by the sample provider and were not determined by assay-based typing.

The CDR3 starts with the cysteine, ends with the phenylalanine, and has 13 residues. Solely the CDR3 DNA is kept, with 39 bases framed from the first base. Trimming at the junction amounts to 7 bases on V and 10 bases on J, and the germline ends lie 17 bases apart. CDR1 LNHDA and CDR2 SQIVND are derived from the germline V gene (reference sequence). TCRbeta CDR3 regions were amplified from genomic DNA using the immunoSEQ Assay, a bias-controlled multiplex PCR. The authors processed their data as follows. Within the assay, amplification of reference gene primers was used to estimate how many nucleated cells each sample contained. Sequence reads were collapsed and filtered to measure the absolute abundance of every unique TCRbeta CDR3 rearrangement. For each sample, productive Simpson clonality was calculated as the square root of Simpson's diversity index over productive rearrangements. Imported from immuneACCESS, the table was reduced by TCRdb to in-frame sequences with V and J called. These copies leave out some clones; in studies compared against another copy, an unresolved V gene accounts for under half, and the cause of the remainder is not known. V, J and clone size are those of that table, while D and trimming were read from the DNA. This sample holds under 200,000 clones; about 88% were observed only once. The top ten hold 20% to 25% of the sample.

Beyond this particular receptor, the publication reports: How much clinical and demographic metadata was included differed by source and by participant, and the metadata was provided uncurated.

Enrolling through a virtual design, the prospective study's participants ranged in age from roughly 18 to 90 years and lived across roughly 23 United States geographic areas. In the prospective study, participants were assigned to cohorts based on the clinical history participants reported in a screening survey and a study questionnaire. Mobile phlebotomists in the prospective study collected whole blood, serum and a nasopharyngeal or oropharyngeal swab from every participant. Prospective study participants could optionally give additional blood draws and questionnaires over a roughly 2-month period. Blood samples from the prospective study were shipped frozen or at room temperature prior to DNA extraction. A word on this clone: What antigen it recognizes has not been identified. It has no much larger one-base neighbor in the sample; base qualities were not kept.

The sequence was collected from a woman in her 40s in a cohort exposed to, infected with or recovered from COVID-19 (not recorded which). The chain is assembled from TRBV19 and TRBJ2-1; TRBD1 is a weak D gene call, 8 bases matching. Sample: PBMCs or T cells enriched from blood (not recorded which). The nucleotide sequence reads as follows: TGTGCCAGTACCCTACAGGGGGGGAGGGAGCAGTTCTTC. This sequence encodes CASTLQGGREQFF.